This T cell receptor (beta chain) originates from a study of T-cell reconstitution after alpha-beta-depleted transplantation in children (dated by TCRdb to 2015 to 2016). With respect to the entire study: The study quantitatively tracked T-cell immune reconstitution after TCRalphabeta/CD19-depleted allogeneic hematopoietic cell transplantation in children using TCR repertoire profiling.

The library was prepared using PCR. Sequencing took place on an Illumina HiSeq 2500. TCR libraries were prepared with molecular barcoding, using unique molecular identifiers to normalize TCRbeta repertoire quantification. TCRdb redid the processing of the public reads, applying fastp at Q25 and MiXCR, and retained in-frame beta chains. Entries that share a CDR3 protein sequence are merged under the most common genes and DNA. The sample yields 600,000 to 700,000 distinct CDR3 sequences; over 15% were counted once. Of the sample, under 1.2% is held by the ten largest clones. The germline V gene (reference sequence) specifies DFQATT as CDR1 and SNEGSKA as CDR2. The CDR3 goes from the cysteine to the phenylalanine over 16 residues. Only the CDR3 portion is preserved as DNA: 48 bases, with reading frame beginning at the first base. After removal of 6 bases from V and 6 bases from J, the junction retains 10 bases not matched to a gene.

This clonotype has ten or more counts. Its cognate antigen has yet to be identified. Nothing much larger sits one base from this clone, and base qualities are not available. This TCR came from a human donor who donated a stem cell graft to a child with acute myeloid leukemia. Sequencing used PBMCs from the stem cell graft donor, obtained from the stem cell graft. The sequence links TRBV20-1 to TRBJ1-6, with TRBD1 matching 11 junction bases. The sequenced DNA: TGCAGTGCGCCGGGACAGGGGGGATTGGGTAATTCACCCCTCCACTTT. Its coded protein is CSAPGQGGLGNSPLHF.